This TCR beta chain was found in a study of radiotherapy plus CTLA-4 blockade in lung cancer. Study context: Of all patients, under 20% responded objectively and approximately 31% showed disease control.

Enrolled patients, whose metastatic non-small-cell lung cancer was chemo-refractory, received focal radiation plus CTLA-4 blockade with ipilimumab. Notes on the study in general: TCR clones of tumor origin grew in blood after radiotherapy plus ipilimumab. Reports state that early shifts in blood T cell clones, with interferon-beta, best predicted response.

Trimming took off 6 bases at V and 0 bases at J, with 12 bases between the two ends. The CDR3 covers 15 residues. The V gene's germline CDR1 is MDHEN and CDR2 SYDVKM. Repertoires were generated with immunoSEQ multiplex PCR, while TCRdb's copy carries only in-frame clones and drops some. This table has approximately 97,000 clones, about four fifths appearing once. In regard to this clone: Its antigen is unknown.

The sequence came from a human donor with non-small cell lung cancer who had stable disease on radiotherapy plus ipilimumab. The source material was peripheral blood, sampled from a patient treated with radiotherapy plus ipilimumab. The V call is TRBV28, the J call TRBJ1-5; tentative D call: TRBD1 (5 bases). The CDR3 DNA reads TGTGCCAGCAGGCCTTGGGGGGATAGCAATCAGCCCCAGCATTTT. Translated: CASRPWGDSNQPQHF. Full variable domain (remainder filled in from reference TRBV28 and TRBJ1-5): DVKVTQSSRYLVKRTGEKVFLECVQDMDHENMFWYRQDPGLGLRLIYFSYDVKMKEKGDIPEGYSVSREKKERFSLILESASTNQTSMYLCASRPWGDSNQPQHFGDGTRLSIL.